This T cell receptor (beta chain) was sequenced in a study of blood T cells in healthy people across ages. This clonotype was detected a few times. Germline V lookup: CDR1 KGHSH, CDR2 LQKENI. The CDR3 is made up of 14 amino acids. Trimming shortened V by 5 bases and J by 1 base, and 10 bases separated the two germline ends. PCR was performed a second time for about 7 to 12 cycles using a sample-barcoded 5' primer and a J-beta primer mix. Each CDR3 protein is one row after TCRdb ran MiXCR on the 5' RACE reads. The sample lists around 1,100,000 distinct CDR3 sequences; more than 30% were seen once. Sequencing used blood. This TCR derives from a man between 18 and 35 years old in good health. The rearrangement uses TRBV18 and TRBJ2-3; tentative D call: TRBD1 (5 bases). The CDR3 coding sequence is TGTGCCAGCTCAAGTCAGGGCGGCACAGATACGCAGTATTTT. Its protein is CASSSQGGTDTQYF.